Listed here are 5 T cell receptor beta chains from one sample, sequenced in a study of blood T cells in healthy people across ages. The second PCR ran roughly 6 to 12 cycles with a sample-barcoded 5' primer and J-beta primers. MiXCR, run by TCRdb on the 5' RACE reads, gives a single entry per CDR3 protein. The sample has roughly 1,500,000 distinct CDR3 sequences, about 40% seen once; the top ten hold around 8%. The specimen was blood. These receptors were collected from a woman aged 18-29 years in good health.

This chain links TRBV6-1 with TRBJ1-5; D call uncertain. The germline CDR1 and CDR2 sequences are MNHNS and SASEGT. Between the trimmed V and J ends, which lost 0 bases and 0 bases, there was a span of 12 bases. CDR3 size: 17 residues. CDR3 in DNA: TGTGCCAGCAGTGAAGCGAAGGCACGATATAGCAATCAGCCCCAGCATTTT. Translation: CASSEAKARYSNQPQHF.

V is TRBV6-4 and J is TRBJ2-1, with unresolved D. CDR1 and CDR2 from the germline V gene are MRHNA and SNTAGT. This CDR3 spans 14 amino acids. V dropped 0 bases and J dropped 5 bases, with 8 bases sitting between them. Written as DNA, the CDR3 is TGTGCCAGCAGTGACTCGTGGCAGGACAATGAGCAGTTCTTC. This encodes CASSDSWQDNEQFF.

The chain joins TRBV2 to TRBJ2-7, with 10 bases identical to TRBD1. CDR3 length: 15 residues. With 6 bases clipped from V and 5 bases from J, the junction kept 10 bases outside the gene matches. From germline, CDR1 is SNHLY and CDR2 FYNNEI. CDR3 sequence reads: CASRGRGTGDHEQYF. DNA for the CDR3: TGTGCCAGCAGGGGTCGGGGGACAGGGGATCACGAGCAGTACTTC.

The chain combines TRBV4-1 with TRBJ2-3, with TRBD2 as a possible D gene (6 bases). This CDR3 contains 17 residues. CDR1 and CDR2 (germline): MGHRA, YSYEKL. With 3 bases removed from V and 1 base from J, the gap between germline ends came to 17 bases. In DNA, the CDR3 is TGCGCCAGCAGCCAGGATTGGACGGGAGCTGGCACAGATACGCAGTATTTT. This codes for CASSQDWTGAGTDTQYF.

The J gene is TRBJ2-7, the V gene TRBV6-6; perhaps TRBD1 as D (6 bases). Germline lookup yields CDR1 MNHNY and CDR2 SVGAGI (reference sequence). The CDR3 has 15 residues. Trimming took 6 bases from V and 2 from J, leaving 17 bases between them. CDR3 DNA: TGTGCCAGCAGGGCCAATCAACAGGGTCCCTACGAGCAGTACTTC. Translation gives CASRANQQGPYEQYF.